What follows is one T cell receptor (beta chain) and its context. No antigen is known for it. Germline V gives CDR1 SGHVS, CDR2 FQNEAQ. V dropped 5 bases and J dropped 1; count of bases not matched to a gene: 9. The CDR3 length is 16 residues. This specimen comes from a study of blood T cells in healthy people across ages. Whole-study results and caveats: Aged donors had fewer naive CD4+ cells and lower diversity than long-lived donors.

Sample-barcoded 5' priming and a J-beta primer mix drove a second PCR of 7 to 11 cycles. From the 5' RACE reads, TCRdb called clonotypes with MiXCR, one entry per CDR3 protein. Found here are some 1.5 million distinct CDR3 sequences, about 42% of them singletons; the top ten hold about 4%. Researchers collected about 9.6 milliliters of peripheral blood from every single donor. Sequenced input: blood. This chain uses TRBV7-8 with TRBJ2-5, with 8 bases matching TRBD1. This TCR was sampled from a woman younger than 30 in good health. The CDR3 nucleotides are TGTGCCAGCAGCCGGACAGGGTATTCACTCCAAGAGACCCAGTACTTC. Residues: CASSRTGYSLQETQYF.